The source of this T cell receptor (beta chain) is a study of T cell responses to AZD1222 COVID-19 vaccine. Study-level results: Vaccine-associated CD4 TCRs ranged over spike, dominating at 160-218 and 743-854. Following two doses of AZD1222, Spike-specific TCR breadth and depth rose. Baseline serology detected seropositivity in only six AZD1222 recipients.

Second-dose recipients at about 4 or about 12 weeks were treated as one pooled group. Germline loops: CDR1 LGHDT, CDR2 YNNKEL (reference sequence). The CDR3 is 13 amino acids. V was trimmed by 5 bases and J by 7 bases, leaving 12 bases between them. This table comes from immunoSEQ multiplex PCR, and its TCRdb copy is limited to in-frame clones, with some not included. The data hold 95,000 to 150,000 clones, with roughly 90% observed a single time. In regard to this clone: Its target is unknown.

The clonotype comes from an adult who received the AZD1222 COVID-19 vaccine. This chain joins TRBV3-1 (or the pseudogene TRBV3-2) and TRBJ1-5; unclear D gene. The sequenced sample was peripheral blood, obtained 28 days after the second AZD1222 dose. The CDR3 loop is CASSSRQRQPQHF. For the CDR3, the DNA is TGTGCCAGCAGCTCCCGGCAGAGGCAGCCCCAGCATTTT.